The 10 T cell receptor beta chains reported below all come from one sample, sequenced in a study of regulatory T cells in long-lasting Graves disease. CDR3-region Arm-PCR and iRepertoire HTBI primers produced the TCR beta libraries. Using its own MiXCR run on the multiplex PCR reads, TCRdb lists one record per CDR3 protein. The data hold roughly 420,000 distinct CDR3 sequences, with 15% to 19% observed a single time. Stated time point: newly diagnosed GD, antithyroid drugs for less than 3 months. The authors made the TCR library using RNA they extracted from PBMCs. The input for sequencing was peripheral blood mononuclear cells (PBMCs), taken at new diagnosis, from a patient treated with antithyroid drugs. The receptor source for this set is a female donor with Graves disease.

This clonotype appeared a single time. The chain's CDR3 is CASSWGFHNEQFF. The CDR3 region has the DNA TGTGCCAGTAGTTGGGGGTTTCACAATGAGCAGTTCTTC. The genes are TRBV7-9 and TRBJ2-1; D possibly uses TRBD1 or TRBD2 (5 bases each). Germline CDR1 SEHNR, CDR2 FQNEAQ (reference sequence). This CDR3 region has 13 residues. V shed 9 bases and J shed 5 bases, with 14 bases lying between them.

This clonotype was counted ten times or more. This chain joins TRBV7-3 and TRBJ2-5; a weak D match, TRBD2 (5 bases). The CDR3 is 15 residues long. Per the germline V gene, CDR1 is SGHTA and CDR2 is FQGTGA. Trimming left V 0 bases short and J 4 bases short, with 12 bases between. The CDR3 DNA is TGTGCCAGCAGCTTAACAGGCGGGCTAGTAGAGACCCAGTACTTC. This encodes CASSLTGGLVETQYF. The full variable domain, completed using reference TRBV7-3 and TRBJ2-5, is GAGVSQTPSNKVTEKGKYVELRCDPISGHTALYWYRQSLGQGPEFLIYFQGTGAADDSGLPNDRFFAVRPEGSVSTLKIQRTERGDSAVYLCASSLTGGLVETQYFGPGTRLLVL.

There are many counts of this clonotype. The CDR3 DNA is TGTGCCAGCAGCTTAGGCGCGAGGCGGGAAGGAAATCAGCCCCAGCATTTT. Amino acid sequence: CASSLGARREGNQPQHF. This chain connects TRBV11-2 to TRBJ1-5; D unclear. The length of the CDR3 is 17 residues. Trimming took off 1 base at V and 4 bases at J, with 17 bases between the two ends. The germline V gene has CDR1 SGHAT and CDR2 FQNNGV.

The CDR3 nucleotides are TGTGCCAGCAGTTTACGGCAGGTCGGAGAGACCCAGTACTTC. Its translation: CASSLRQVGETQYF. The V and J genes are TRBV27 and TRBJ2-5; D is unclear. Germline assignment: CDR1 MNHEY and CDR2 SMNVEV (reference sequence). Between the trimmed V and J ends, which lost 2 bases and 4 bases, there was a span of 11 bases. This CDR3 contains 14 residues.

This clonotype was counted at least ten times. This rearrangement joins TRBV20-1 to TRBJ2-3, with 9 bases that match TRBD2. Germline CDR1 and CDR2: DFQATT and SNEGSKA (reference sequence). With V trimmed by 3 bases and J by 0 bases, 10 bases remained unmatched. The CDR3 loop spans 17 amino acids. The CDR3: CSARTSGRHFSTDTQYF. The CDR3 coding sequence is TGCAGTGCTAGGACTAGCGGCCGACACTTTAGCACAGATACGCAGTATTTT.

The table lists this clonotype with a few counts. The gene calls are TRBV11-2 and TRBJ2-7, with 7 bases lining up with TRBD1. The ends lost 5 bases at V and 2 bases at J; junction bases unmatched: 9. The germline V gene has CDR1 SGHAT and CDR2 FQNNGV. The CDR3 sequence is 15 residues long. The DNA of the CDR3 is TGTGCCAGCAGCCCGAAACGGCAGGGGGCCTACGAGCAGTACTTC. Translated, it gives CASSPKRQGAYEQYF.

The sample holds many counts of this clonotype. This chain links TRBV2 with TRBJ1-1; D unresolved. Between the trimmed V and J ends, which lost 8 bases and 0 bases, there was a span of 10 bases. The length of the CDR3 is 13 residues. The V gene's germline CDR1 is SNHLY and CDR2 FYNNEI. CDR3 region: CASLKQMNTEAFF. CDR3 nucleotides: TGTGCCAGCTTAAAACAAATGAACACTGAAGCTTTCTTT.

The table lists this clonotype with many counts. The chain couples TRBV3-1 to TRBJ1-1, with 8 bases matching TRBD1. V dropped 5 bases and J dropped 11; count of bases not matched to a gene: 7. The CDR3 length is 12 residues. Per germline, CDR1 LGHDT and CDR2 YNNKEL (reference sequence). CDR3 in amino acids: CASSIRTGTAFF. CDR3 in DNA: TGTGCCAGCAGCATCAGGACAGGGACGGCTTTCTTT.

This clonotype showed up many times. For the CDR3, the DNA is TGCGCCAGCAGCATCGGGACTAGCGGGACTTACGAGCAGTACTTC. Translating it yields CASSIGTSGTYEQYF. The chain joins TRBV5-1 to TRBJ2-7; 13 nucleotides align to TRBD2. V gave up 4 bases and J gave up 4 bases; unmatched junction bases: 5. The length of the CDR3 is 15 residues. The germline CDR1 and CDR2 sequences are SGHRS and YFSETQ.

The table lists this clonotype with a few counts. For the CDR3, the DNA is TGCAGTGCTAGCGGGGGGCCCGGGGAGACCCAGTACTTC. Translated, it gives CSASGGPGETQYF. This sequence joins TRBV20-1 and TRBJ2-5, with D tentatively TRBD2 (7 bases). Trimming stripped 3 bases from V and 5 bases from J, with 13 bases between. The V gene's germline CDR1 is DFQATT and CDR2 SNEGSKA (reference sequence). CDR3 length: 13 residues.